This paragraph reports one TCR beta chain. Its cognate antigen is unknown. The sample originates from a study of metastatic and nonmetastatic thyroid tumors. Background on the study: The study looked at repertoires side by side in blood and in tumor or nodule tissue from malignant and benign thyroid patients. Findings and caveats of the study: Benign nodules reportedly had significantly lower TCR beta diversity than malignant thyroid tumors in blood and tumor.

V was clipped by 2 bases and J by 6 bases, with 8 bases between them. This CDR3 spans 13 amino acids. Germline-derived CDR1 and CDR2 are GTSNPN and SVGIG (reference sequence). TCRdb re-called clones via MiXCR from the PCR reads. The sample has roughly 16,000 clones, around a sixth seen once; the top ten hold 17%. Patients underwent thyroid surgery, and none had received any treatment before it. The source is a female donor with papillary thyroid cancer or a benign thyroid nodule (not recorded which). Some clones in this sample may be carry-over from other donors' samples. Sequenced: blood. This rearrangement joins TRBV30 to TRBJ2-6; unclear D gene. The CDR3, as DNA: TGTGCCTGGAGTTCCACCGTGGCCAACGTCCTGACTTTC. Encoded protein: CAWSSTVANVLTF. Full variable domain (missing parts from reference TRBV30 and TRBJ2-6): SQTIHQWPATLVQPVGSPLSLECTVEGTSNPNLYWYRQAAGRGLQLLFYSVGIGQISSEVPQNLSASRPQDRQFILSSKKLLLSDSGFYLCAWSSTVANVLTFGAGSRLTVL.